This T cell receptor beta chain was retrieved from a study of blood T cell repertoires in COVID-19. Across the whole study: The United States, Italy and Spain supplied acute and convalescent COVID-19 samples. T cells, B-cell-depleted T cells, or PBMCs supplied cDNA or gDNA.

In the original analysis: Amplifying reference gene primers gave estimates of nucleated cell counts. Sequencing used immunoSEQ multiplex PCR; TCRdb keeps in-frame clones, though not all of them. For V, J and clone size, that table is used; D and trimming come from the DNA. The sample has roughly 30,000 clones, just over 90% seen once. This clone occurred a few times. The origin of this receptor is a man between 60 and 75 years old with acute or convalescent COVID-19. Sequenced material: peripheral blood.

The CDR3 DNA is TGTGCCACTTACGGGGGAGACGAGCAGTACTTC. The encoded protein is CATYGGDEQYF. The V and J genes are TRBV2 and TRBJ2-7; possible D gene TRBD2, 6 bases. Germline values: CDR1 SNHLY, CDR2 FYNNEI. Trimming cost V 10 bases and J 5 bases, with 12 bases left between them. The CDR3 totals 11 residues.